A selection of T cell receptor beta chains follows, all from one sample in a study of blood T cell repertoires in COVID-19. Here immunoSEQ multiplex PCR was the method, and the copy in TCRdb shows in-frame clones only, minus some. The sample has roughly 200,000 clones, roughly 80% seen once. Sequenced: peripheral blood. The origin of the receptors is a man aged 45-65 years with active or convalescent COVID-19. The CDR3 runs from the conserved cysteine through the conserved F or W. The order of the fields is clone size, CDR3 length, V gene, J gene, D gene, CDR3 DNA, CDR3 protein. The D gene is left open where the match is weak. Some rows have no size entry. The others give once, few or many, or a class for an expanded clone.

abundance: .; len: 14; v_gene: TRBV10-3; j_gene: TRBJ2-7; d_gene: .; CDR3nt: TGTGCCATCAGTGAGGCCGGGGTTCAGTACGAGCAGTACTTC; CDR3aa: CAISEAGVQYEQYF
abundance: .; len: 12; v_gene: TRBV3-1/TRBV3-2; j_gene: TRBJ1-1; d_gene: TRBD1; CDR3nt: TGTGCCAGCAGCCAAGGACAGGGTCCAGCTTTCTTT; CDR3aa: CASSQGQGPAFF
abundance: .; len: 15; v_gene: TRBV7-9; j_gene: TRBJ1-1; d_gene: TRBD1; CDR3nt: TGTGCCAGCAGCTTAAGCGACAGGGGTGCCACTGAAGCTTTCTTT; CDR3aa: CASSLSDRGATEAFF
abundance: .; len: 15; v_gene: TRBV27; j_gene: TRBJ2-3; d_gene: TRBD2; CDR3nt: TGTGCCAGCAGTTACGGGGGGGCATGGACAGATACGCAGTATTTT; CDR3aa: CASSYGGAWTDTQYF
abundance: .; len: 17; v_gene: TRBV15; j_gene: TRBJ2-3; d_gene: TRBD2; CDR3nt: TGTGCCACCAGCAGGGGAAGGCGGGGGGGTTTAGGAGATACGCAGTATTTT; CDR3aa: CATSRGRRGGLGDTQYF
abundance: .; len: 14; v_gene: TRBV10-3; j_gene: TRBJ2-2; d_gene: TRBD1; CDR3nt: TGTGCCATCAGTGGGGACAGGAACACCGGGGAGCTGTTTTTT; CDR3aa: CAISGDRNTGELFF
abundance: .; len: 16; v_gene: TRBV11-2; j_gene: TRBJ2-1; d_gene: TRBD1; CDR3nt: TGTGCCAGCAGCGACAGGACAGGGTATCCCTACAATGAGCAGTTCTTC; CDR3aa: CASSDRTGYPYNEQFF
abundance: .; len: 15; v_gene: TRBV6-5; j_gene: TRBJ2-1; d_gene: TRBD1; CDR3nt: TGTGCCAGCTATCCGAGGGGGCTGTCGCACAATGAGCAGTTCTTC; CDR3aa: CASYPRGLSHNEQFF
abundance: .; len: 13; v_gene: TRBV5-6; j_gene: TRBJ1-2; d_gene: .; CDR3nt: TGTGCCAGCAGCTTCACAGGGATCGTTGGCTACACCTTC; CDR3aa: CASSFTGIVGYTF
abundance: .; len: 14; v_gene: TRBV28; j_gene: TRBJ2-3; d_gene: .; CDR3nt: TGTGCCAGCAGTTTAATCCCTAGCACAGATACGCAGTATTTT; CDR3aa: CASSLIPSTDTQYF
abundance: .; len: 14; v_gene: TRBV28; j_gene: TRBJ2-3; d_gene: TRBD2; CDR3nt: TGTGCCAGTACATCGGTAGCGGGGGGGGATACGCAGTATTTT; CDR3aa: CASTSVAGGDTQYF
abundance: .; len: 15; v_gene: TRBV5-5; j_gene: TRBJ1-5; d_gene: TRBD1; CDR3nt: TGTGCCAGCAGCTTTACAGGGGGCAGCAATCAGCCCCAGCATTTT; CDR3aa: CASSFTGGSNQPQHF
abundance: .; len: 16; v_gene: TRBV27; j_gene: TRBJ1-6; d_gene: TRBD1; CDR3nt: TGTGCCAGCAGTTTATACCCAGGGGGCGTTGATTCACCCCTCCACTTT; CDR3aa: CASSLYPGGVDSPLHF
abundance: few; len: 14; v_gene: TRBV7-8; j_gene: TRBJ1-1; d_gene: TRBD1; CDR3nt: TGTGCCAGCAGCCCCGGACAGGGATGGAGTGAAGCTTTCTTT; CDR3aa: CASSPGQGWSEAFF
abundance: .; len: 14; v_gene: TRBV19; j_gene: TRBJ1-2; d_gene: .; CDR3nt: TGTGCCAGTAGTCGACGACAACCAAACTATGGCTACACCTTC; CDR3aa: CASSRRQPNYGYTF
abundance: .; len: 14; v_gene: TRBV6-2/TRBV6-3; j_gene: TRBJ1-5; d_gene: .; CDR3nt: TGTGCCAGCAGTCTCGTTCAGGGATATCAGCCCCAGCATTTT; CDR3aa: CASSLVQGYQPQHF
abundance: .; len: 16; v_gene: TRBV30; j_gene: TRBJ2-3; d_gene: TRBD2; CDR3nt: TGTGCCTGGAACCGTTTCGGGGGGGGCCTTACAGATACGCAGTATTTT; CDR3aa: CAWNRFGGGLTDTQYF
abundance: .; len: 15; v_gene: TRBV4-2; j_gene: TRBJ1-4; d_gene: .; CDR3nt: TGTGCCAGCAGCCAGCCACAGGGAACTAATGAAAAACTGTTTTTT; CDR3aa: CASSQPQGTNEKLFF
abundance: .; len: 13; v_gene: TRBV9; j_gene: TRBJ1-1; d_gene: .; CDR3nt: TGTGCCAGCAGCGTATCCGCGGGGACTGAAGCTTTCTTT; CDR3aa: CASSVSAGTEAFF
abundance: .; len: 15; v_gene: TRBV28; j_gene: TRBJ2-7; d_gene: .; CDR3nt: TGTGCCACAACTCCCACGGGACTCGGGGTCTACGAGCAGTACTTC; CDR3aa: CATTPTGLGVYEQYF
abundance: .; len: 15; v_gene: TRBV7-2; j_gene: TRBJ2-5; d_gene: .; CDR3nt: TGTGCCAGCAGCCATCGGTCGGAGGATCAAGAGACCCAGTACTTC; CDR3aa: CASSHRSEDQETQYF
abundance: .; len: 13; v_gene: TRBV5-4; j_gene: TRBJ2-3; d_gene: .; CDR3nt: TGTGCCAGCAGCTTGGTGGGGGGTGAAGCGCAGTATTTT; CDR3aa: CASSLVGGEAQYF
abundance: .; len: 14; v_gene: TRBV6-5; j_gene: TRBJ1-2; d_gene: TRBD1; CDR3nt: TGTGCCAGCAGTACTCAGGGGGCTCTGGAGGGCTACACCTTC; CDR3aa: CASSTQGALEGYTF
abundance: .; len: 16; v_gene: TRBV9; j_gene: TRBJ2-3; d_gene: TRBD1; CDR3nt: TGTGCCAGCAGCGTAGCTTCAGGGGGTAGGACAGATACGCAGTATTTT; CDR3aa: CASSVASGGRTDTQYF
abundance: once; len: 13; v_gene: TRBV4-2; j_gene: TRBJ2-5; d_gene: .; CDR3nt: TGTGCCAGCAGCCAAGATTCACAAGAGACCCAGTACTTC; CDR3aa: CASSQDSQETQYF
abundance: .; len: 18; v_gene: TRBV14; j_gene: TRBJ2-5; d_gene: .; CDR3nt: TGTGCCAGCAGCCAGGGGATGGACTGGCCTGCCAGTATAGAGACCCAGTACTTC; CDR3aa: CASSQGMDWPASIETQYF
abundance: few; len: 14; v_gene: TRBV5-4; j_gene: TRBJ1-2; d_gene: TRBD1; CDR3nt: TGTGCCAGCAGCCCGCGGGACAGGGGGTATGGCTACACCTTC; CDR3aa: CASSPRDRGYGYTF
abundance: .; len: 15; v_gene: TRBV19; j_gene: TRBJ2-1; d_gene: TRBD1; CDR3nt: TGTGCCAGTAGTATAGAGGGGACAGGGGGGAATGAGCAGTTCTTC; CDR3aa: CASSIEGTGGNEQFF
abundance: few; len: 17; v_gene: TRBV6-1; j_gene: TRBJ2-6; d_gene: .; CDR3nt: TGTGCCAGCAGTGAACTGGCAACAGGGACTGGGGCCAACGTCCTGACTTTC; CDR3aa: CASSELATGTGANVLTF
abundance: .; len: 15; v_gene: TRBV30; j_gene: TRBJ1-5; d_gene: TRBD1; CDR3nt: TGTGCCTGGAGGGTCGGGACAGGGGGCGACCAGCCCCAGCATTTT; CDR3aa: CAWRVGTGGDQPQHF
abundance: .; len: 12; v_gene: TRBV28; j_gene: TRBJ2-3; d_gene: .; CDR3nt: TGTGCCAGCAGTTCCCTCGGGGATACGCAGTATTTT; CDR3aa: CASSSLGDTQYF
abundance: .; len: 13; v_gene: TRBV4-1; j_gene: TRBJ2-5; d_gene: .; CDR3nt: TGCGCCAGCAGCCAAGGGACTATGGAGACCCAGTACTTC; CDR3aa: CASSQGTMETQYF
abundance: .; len: 14; v_gene: TRBV28; j_gene: TRBJ2-7; d_gene: .; CDR3nt: TGTGCCAGCAGTTTAGCTTCCAGGGTCTACGAGCAGTACTTC; CDR3aa: CASSLASRVYEQYF
abundance: .; len: 14; v_gene: TRBV7-3; j_gene: TRBJ2-3; d_gene: .; CDR3nt: TGTGCCAGCAGCTTCAGATCTAGCACAGATACGCAGTATTTT; CDR3aa: CASSFRSSTDTQYF
abundance: .; len: 16; v_gene: TRBV4-2; j_gene: TRBJ2-3; d_gene: TRBD1; CDR3nt: TGTGCCAGCAGCCAAGACTTGGGACAGGGCACAGATACGCAGTATTTT; CDR3aa: CASSQDLGQGTDTQYF
abundance: .; len: 14; v_gene: TRBV6-6; j_gene: TRBJ2-2; d_gene: TRBD2; CDR3nt: TGTGCCAGCAGCGCTCGCGGGGGTACCGGGGAGCTGTTTTTT; CDR3aa: CASSARGGTGELFF
abundance: .; len: 14; v_gene: TRBV11-2; j_gene: TRBJ2-7; d_gene: .; CDR3nt: TGTGCCAGCAGCCAGGTGGCAGGGTCCTACGAGCAGTACTTC; CDR3aa: CASSQVAGSYEQYF
abundance: .; len: 13; v_gene: TRBV14; j_gene: TRBJ2-1; d_gene: .; CDR3nt: TGTGCCAGCAGCCATGTAGCCTACAATGAGCAGTTCTTC; CDR3aa: CASSHVAYNEQFF
abundance: .; len: 13; v_gene: TRBV24-1; j_gene: TRBJ1-5; d_gene: .; CDR3nt: TGTGCCACCAGTGAAGGGGGCAATCAGCCCCAGCATTTT; CDR3aa: CATSEGGNQPQHF
abundance: few; len: 11; v_gene: TRBV2; j_gene: TRBJ1-4; d_gene: .; CDR3nt: TGTGCCAGCAGTGTAGGCGGAAAACTGTTTTTT; CDR3aa: CASSVGGKLFF
abundance: .; len: 15; v_gene: TRBV5-1; j_gene: TRBJ2-3; d_gene: .; CDR3nt: TGCGCCAGCAGCTTGGTAGCAGACCCCACAGATACGCAGTATTTT; CDR3aa: CASSLVADPTDTQYF
abundance: .; len: 15; v_gene: TRBV6-1; j_gene: TRBJ1-3; d_gene: .; CDR3nt: TGTGCCAGCAGACCGGGACACCACTCTGGAAACACCATATATTTT; CDR3aa: CASRPGHHSGNTIYF
abundance: .; len: 14; v_gene: TRBV5-1; j_gene: TRBJ2-3; d_gene: .; CDR3nt: TGCGCCAGCAGCCGGGGGGACATCACAGATACGCAGTATTTT; CDR3aa: CASSRGDITDTQYF
abundance: .; len: 13; v_gene: TRBV5-5; j_gene: TRBJ2-5; d_gene: .; CDR3nt: TGTGCCAGCAGCCGCGTAGGAGCAGAGACCCAGTACTTC; CDR3aa: CASSRVGAETQYF
abundance: .; len: 15; v_gene: TRBV27; j_gene: TRBJ2-1; d_gene: .; CDR3nt: TGTGCCAGCAGTCAGGACGGGAGCTCCTACAATGAGCAGTTCTTC; CDR3aa: CASSQDGSSYNEQFF
abundance: .; len: 16; v_gene: TRBV5-6; j_gene: TRBJ1-2; d_gene: TRBD1; CDR3nt: TGTGCCAGCAGGGCCGTGGGACAGGAGTTGAACTATGGCTACACCTTC; CDR3aa: CASRAVGQELNYGYTF
abundance: .; len: 13; v_gene: TRBV12-3/TRBV12-4; j_gene: TRBJ1-2; d_gene: .; CDR3nt: TGTGCCAGCAGCTACAGGGATGGGGTTGGCTACACCTTC; CDR3aa: CASSYRDGVGYTF
abundance: .; len: 13; v_gene: TRBV12-3/TRBV12-4; j_gene: TRBJ2-1; d_gene: TRBD1; CDR3nt: TGTGCCAGCAGCCGCAGGGGGCAGGATGAGCAGTTCTTC; CDR3aa: CASSRRGQDEQFF
abundance: few; len: 15; v_gene: TRBV4-2; j_gene: TRBJ2-3; d_gene: TRBD2; CDR3nt: TGTGCCAGCAGCCAAGGACTAGCGGGGGAAGATACGCAGTATTTT; CDR3aa: CASSQGLAGEDTQYF
abundance: .; len: 13; v_gene: TRBV30; j_gene: TRBJ2-5; d_gene: TRBD2; CDR3nt: TGTGCCTGGAGGGGGGTAGCGGGGGAGACCCAGTACTTC; CDR3aa: CAWRGVAGETQYF
abundance: .; len: 15; v_gene: TRBV7-2; j_gene: TRBJ1-6; d_gene: TRBD1; CDR3nt: TGTGCCAGCAGCTTAGAGGGACAGTATAATTCACCCCTCCACTTT; CDR3aa: CASSLEGQYNSPLHF
abundance: .; len: 14; v_gene: TRBV19; j_gene: TRBJ1-6; d_gene: .; CDR3nt: TGTGCCAGTAGTTTTCAGATGGATAATTCACCCCTCCACTTT; CDR3aa: CASSFQMDNSPLHF
abundance: .; len: 14; v_gene: TRBV2; j_gene: TRBJ2-1; d_gene: .; CDR3nt: TGTGCCAGCAGTGGGGTTAGCGTGGACAATGAGCAGTTCTTC; CDR3aa: CASSGVSVDNEQFF
abundance: .; len: 14; v_gene: TRBV30; j_gene: TRBJ2-3; d_gene: .; CDR3nt: TGTGCCTGGAGGCGGCGGAGTGCCACAGATACGCAGTATTTT; CDR3aa: CAWRRRSATDTQYF
abundance: .; len: 16; v_gene: TRBV7-9; j_gene: TRBJ2-1; d_gene: TRBD2; CDR3nt: TGTGCCAGCAGCTTGTCTACTAGCGGGGGCCACAATGAGCAGTTCTTC; CDR3aa: CASSLSTSGGHNEQFF
abundance: .; len: 15; v_gene: TRBV18; j_gene: TRBJ1-3; d_gene: TRBD1; CDR3nt: TGTGCCAGCTCAACCGGGACAGGGGCTGGAAACACCATATATTTT; CDR3aa: CASSTGTGAGNTIYF
abundance: .; len: 13; v_gene: TRBV14; j_gene: TRBJ2-7; d_gene: TRBD2; CDR3nt: TGTGCCAGCAGCCAGGCTAGCGGGGGGCGGAAGTACTTC; CDR3aa: CASSQASGGRKYF
abundance: .; len: 16; v_gene: TRBV30; j_gene: TRBJ1-3; d_gene: TRBD1; CDR3nt: TGTGCCTGGAGAAAACAGGGGGCCAGCTCTGGAAACACCATATATTTT; CDR3aa: CAWRKQGASSGNTIYF
abundance: .; len: 13; v_gene: TRBV5-1; j_gene: TRBJ2-3; d_gene: .; CDR3nt: TGCGCCAGCAGCTTAGCCGGGACAGATACGCAGTATTTT; CDR3aa: CASSLAGTDTQYF
abundance: .; len: 15; v_gene: TRBV6-5; j_gene: TRBJ1-6; d_gene: TRBD1; CDR3nt: TGTGCCAGCAGTTCCCTGACAGGGGGAGAGTCACCCCTCCACTTT; CDR3aa: CASSSLTGGESPLHF